Included here is one T cell receptor (beta chain) sequence, with context. The CDR3 runs to 12 residues. Trimming at V came to 9 bases and at J to 6 bases, leaving 8 bases not matched to a gene. Germline CDR1 and CDR2: LNHDA and SQIVND (reference sequence). These data originate in a study of T cells in pancreatic ductal adenocarcinoma. Sequencing was performed with immunoSEQ multiplex PCR; in TCRdb, only in-frame clones are kept and a portion is missing. Here the sample spans approximately 97,000 clones, roughly 96% being singletons. Surgery without prior neoadjuvant therapy was the treatment of the selected pancreatic ductal adenocarcinoma patients.

The specimen was PBMCs. The sequence came from a human donor with pancreatic ductal adenocarcinoma. The chain carries TRBV19 and TRBJ2-7, with 7 bases aligning to TRBD2. CDR3 residues: CASVGEGSEQYF. CDR3 DNA sequence: TGTGCCAGCGTCGGGGAGGGGAGCGAGCAGTACTTC.